A selection of T cell receptor beta chains follows, all from one sample in a study of blood T cell repertoires in COVID-19. This table comes from immunoSEQ multiplex PCR, and its TCRdb copy is limited to in-frame clones, with some not included. The table has some 140,000 clones, around 79% seen once; the top ten hold about 1.8%. Source material: peripheral blood. Receptor source: a man older than 75 with acute or convalescent COVID-19. CDR3s include the opening cysteine and the closing phenylalanine or tryptophan. The D gene is left open where the match is weak. Clone size is not always given. Where it is, it says once, few, many or a class for expanded clones.

v_call	j_call	clone_size	d_call	cdr3_aa	cdr3_nt
TRBV5-1	TRBJ1-1	NA	NA	CASSFEVPASEAFF	TGCGCCAGCAGCTTTGAGGTCCCGGCCTCTGAAGCTTTCTTT
TRBV5-8	TRBJ2-7	NA	NA	CASSLYGVGREQYF	TGTGCCAGCAGCTTGTACGGGGTTGGACGCGAGCAGTACTTC
TRBV10-3	TRBJ2-3	NA	NA	CAISDGGKQDTQYF	TGTGCCATCAGTGATGGGGGGAAGCAAGATACGCAGTATTTT
TRBV10-2	TRBJ2-3	NA	TRBD2	CASSDLAGVSSDTQYF	TGCGCCAGCAGTGATTTAGCGGGGGTGAGTTCAGATACGCAGTATTTT
TRBV11-3	TRBJ2-5	NA	NA	CASSLRSGQETQYF	TGTGCCAGCAGCTTACGGTCGGGGCAAGAGACCCAGTACTTC
TRBV3-1/TRBV3-2	TRBJ2-7	NA	TRBD1	CASSQDSTDDRGFSYEQYF	TGTGCCAGCAGCCAAGATAGCACGGATGACAGGGGGTTCTCCTACGAGCAGTACTTC
TRBV5-1	TRBJ1-2	NA	NA	CASSLVPTGGYTF	TGCGCCAGCAGCTTGGTTCCCACAGGGGGCTACACCTTC
TRBV9	TRBJ1-2	NA	NA	CASSLPGGLYGYTF	TGTGCCAGCAGCCTCCCGGGGGGCCTCTATGGCTACACCTTC
TRBV19	TRBJ1-2	NA	TRBD1	CASQGDDYGYTF	TGTGCCAGCCAGGGGGACGACTATGGCTACACCTTC
TRBV7-9	TRBJ1-1	NA	NA	CASSLSGADTEAFF	TGTGCCAGCAGCCTCTCAGGGGCAGACACTGAAGCTTTCTTT
TRBV28	TRBJ1-6	once	TRBD1	CASSSEGALGNSPLHF	TGTGCCAGCAGTTCCGAGGGGGCACTGGGCAATTCACCCCTCCACTTT
TRBV29-1	TRBJ1-2	NA	TRBD1	CSVESGQGSDGYTF	TGCAGCGTTGAATCCGGACAGGGCTCTGATGGCTACACCTTC
TRBV5-5	TRBJ2-4	once	TRBD2	CASSISGGAGKNIQYF	TGTGCCAGCAGCATAAGCGGGGGGGCCGGAAAAAACATTCAGTACTTC
TRBV2	TRBJ1-4	NA	NA	CASGRVSNEKLFF	TGTGCCAGCGGCAGGGTGTCTAATGAAAAACTGTTTTTT
TRBV19	TRBJ1-5	NA	TRBD1	CASSPKRPGTGFFYSNQPQHF	TGTGCCAGTAGTCCGAAACGACCCGGGACAGGGTTTTTTTATAGCAATCAGCCCCAGCATTTT
TRBV14	TRBJ2-2	NA	NA	CASSHWAYTGELFF	TGTGCCAGCAGCCACTGGGCCTACACCGGGGAGCTGTTTTTT
TRBV5-4	TRBJ2-1	NA	TRBD1	CASGPRTGAYNEQFF	TGTGCCAGCGGGCCGAGGACAGGGGCTTACAATGAGCAGTTCTTC
TRBV18	TRBJ2-4	once	TRBD1	CASSPGTERNIQYF	TGTGCCAGCTCCCCCGGGACAGAGAGAAACATTCAGTACTTC
TRBV6-4	TRBJ2-2	NA	NA	CASSDYPDTGELFF	TGTGCCAGCAGTGACTACCCGGACACCGGGGAGCTGTTTTTT
TRBV19	TRBJ1-5	NA	TRBD1	CASSMSVSTGLNQPQHF	TGTGCCAGTAGTATGTCTGTCTCGACAGGGCTCAACCAGCCCCAGCATTTT
TRBV6-1	TRBJ2-5	NA	TRBD2	CASNVAGGRGETQYF	TGTGCCAGCAACGTAGCGGGGGGACGGGGAGAGACCCAGTACTTC
TRBV11-3	TRBJ2-3	NA	NA	CASSFGPVADTQYF	TGTGCCAGCAGCTTTGGTCCTGTAGCAGATACGCAGTATTTT
TRBV5-1	TRBJ2-7	once	TRBD2	CASSFGTSGRWEQYF	TGCGCCAGCAGCTTTGGGACTAGCGGGCGGTGGGAGCAGTACTTC
TRBV18	TRBJ2-1	NA	NA	CASSLPDSNEQFF	TGTGCCAGCTCACTTCCGGACAGCAATGAGCAGTTCTTC
TRBV6-1	TRBJ1-2	few	TRBD1	CASSEYDRGYGYTF	TGTGCCAGCAGTGAATACGACAGGGGATATGGCTACACCTTC
TRBV18	TRBJ2-5	NA	TRBD1	CASSAGTGGKETQYF	TGTGCCAGCTCCGCGGGGACAGGGGGCAAAGAGACCCAGTACTTC
TRBV6-6	TRBJ1-2	NA	TRBD1	CASSPDRGLHGYTF	TGTGCCAGCAGCCCTGACAGGGGCCTCCATGGCTACACCTTC